The present T cell receptor beta chain was sequenced within a study of spatial heterogeneity in lung cancer. The study, taken as a whole, reports: Ubiquitous and regional nonsynonymous mutations were each tracked by the matching count of ubiquitous or regional expanded TCRs. In tumors, expanded intratumoral alpha and beta TCR counts tracked mutation counts.

The V gene lost 2 bases and the J gene lost 3 bases, with 5 bases spanning the gap. The CDR3 is made up of 12 amino acids. The germline gives CDR1 MGHDK, CDR2 SYGVNS. This clonotype is classed as medium-sized (0.01 to 0.1%). The antigen remains undetermined. TCRdb re-analysed the 5' RACE reads in MiXCR, keeping a single row per CDR3 protein. The sample has around 1,900 distinct CDR3 sequences, roughly 9% seen once. The time point denotes: sample taken at primary tumor resection. J is TRBJ2-7 and V is TRBV25-1; D may be TRBD1 (5 bases). Here the sequenced sample was lung tumor tissue, taken at surgery. This TCR was sampled from a female donor with early-stage non-small cell lung cancer. The CDR3 region has the DNA TGTGCCAGCAGTGAACAGGGCTACGAGCAGTACTTC. Translated, it gives CASSEQGYEQYF.